One sample yielded the 5 T cell receptor beta chains listed below, sequenced in a study of blood T cell repertoires in COVID-19. Assay used: immunoSEQ multiplex PCR; TCRdb lists only in-frame clones, some missing. Altogether about 400,000 clones are present, around nine tenths being singletons, with the ten largest covering around 9.3%. Sequencing input: PBMCs or T cells enriched from blood (not recorded which). These receptors came from a woman in her forties or fifties who had recovered from COVID-19.

The rearrangement uses TRBV6-5 and TRBJ1-3; possibly TRBD1 for D (5 bases). CDR3 size: 16 residues. Trimming took 0 bases from V and 0 from J, leaving 9 bases between them. The V gene's germline CDR1 is MNHEY and CDR2 SVGAGI. CDR3 sequence (DNA): TGTGCCAGCAGTTACTCGCAGGGCGGCTCTGGAAACACCATATATTTT. Translated, it gives CASSYSQGGSGNTIYF.

V gene TRBV27 combines with J gene TRBJ2-1; 9 bases are a match to TRBD1. CDR1 is MNHEY and CDR2 is SMNVEV in the germline V gene (reference sequence). This CDR3 has 15 amino acids. With V trimmed by 6 bases and J by 4 bases, 7 bases remained unmatched. The CDR3: CASSTGTGRYNEQFF. The DNA of the CDR3 is TGTGCCAGCAGCACCGGGACAGGGCGGTACAATGAGCAGTTCTTC.

This clone has a count of ten or more. The V gene is TRBV27, the J gene TRBJ2-1; possible D gene TRBD1, 5 bases. V shed 0 bases and J shed 4 bases, with 13 bases lying between them. CDR3 length: 16 residues. CDR1 and CDR2 (germline): MNHEY, SMNVEV (reference sequence). The CDR3 nucleotides are TGTGCCAGCAGTTTATCGGCAGGGAATACATACAATGAGCAGTTCTTC. Amino acid sequence: CASSLSAGNTYNEQFF.

The chain combines TRBV27 with TRBJ1-2; 7 bases line up with TRBD1. V trimming: 6 bases; J trimming: 7 bases; junction bases outside the gene matches: 8. From germline, CDR1 is MNHEY and CDR2 SMNVEV (reference sequence). The CDR3 is 13 amino acids. The CDR3 DNA follows: TGTGCCAGCAGCGCTACAGGGGTAGGTGGCTACACCTTC. Translation gives CASSATGVGGYTF.

This clone ranks as medium-sized. The genes are TRBV6-4 and TRBJ1-5; 8 bases are a match to TRBD1. Losses at the gene ends were 6 bases for V and 0 bases for J; bases not matched to a gene: 4. Germline loops: CDR1 MRHNA, CDR2 SNTAGT. CDR3 length: 15 amino acids. The DNA of the CDR3 is TGTGCCAGCAGCCAGACAGGGGATAGCAATCAGCCCCAGCATTTT. Translating gives CASSQTGDSNQPQHF.